Below, 2 T cell receptor beta chains from the same sample are listed, as sequenced in a study of blood T cell repertoires in COVID-19. Clones were read by immunoSEQ multiplex PCR, and TCRdb kept only the in-frame ones, dropping some. The sample lists roughly 430,000 clones; around 90% were seen once. Sequences were obtained from PBMCs or T cells enriched from blood (not recorded which). The receptors shown here come from a woman between 35 and 50 years old with acute COVID-19.

V and J are TRBV5-1 and TRBJ1-4; 10 bases are a match to TRBD1. The CDR3 runs 16 residues. J lost 6 bases, V lost 4 bases, and 9 bases had no gene match. Germline V gene lookup returns CDR1 SGHRS and CDR2 YFSETQ. The CDR3 DNA is TGCGCCAGCAGCGTAGGACAGGGGGTTAGGGATGAAAAACTGTTTTTT. Translation gives CASSVGQGVRDEKLFF.

The J gene is TRBJ2-2, the V gene TRBV7-9, with D maybe TRBD1 (5 bases). There are 15 residues in the CDR3. Germline V lookup: CDR1 SEHNR, CDR2 FQNEAQ (reference sequence). V lost 6 bases and J lost 6, with 17 bases in between. Written as DNA, the CDR3 is TGTGCCAGCAGGCCCCAGGGTGGTGGTGCCGGGGAGCTGTTTTTT. This translates into CASRPQGGGAGELFF.